Sequencing of this T cell receptor beta chain was carried out in a study of somatic mutations in cytotoxic T cells in rheumatoid arthritis. Here immunoSEQ multiplex PCR was the method, and the copy in TCRdb shows in-frame clones only, minus some. Of 7,500 to 9,000 clones listed, 70% to 80% are singletons. This clone is labeled as medium-sized. This clonotype originated in an adult with rheumatoid arthritis. Sequencing was performed on CD8+ T cells sorted from blood.

CDR3 sequence reads: CASSTWGSGSTGEQYF. DNA of the CDR3: TGTGCCAGCAGTACTTGGGGGAGCGGGAGTACCGGCGAGCAGTACTTC. The chain has TRBV28 and TRBJ2-7, with 8 bases aligning to TRBD2. CDR3 length equals 16 residues. Germline values: CDR1 MDHEN, CDR2 SYDVKM. The J segment lost 6 bases and the V segment lost 5 bases, leaving 15 bases of the junction unmatched.